These 20 T cell receptor beta chains were sequenced from one sample in a study of shared clonotypes between healthy human individuals. The table came from immunoSEQ multiplex PCR; TCRdb's copy has only in-frame clones and leaves some out. The table records roughly 2.2 million clones, over 90% of them present only once. The sample taken for sequencing was naive CD4+ T cells from PBMCs. Indicated subset: CD45RA+ positively selected. These receptors were taken from a young man in good health. Some clones in this sample may be carry-over from other donors' samples.

This chain connects TRBV2 to TRBJ2-2; 9 positions agree with TRBD2. This CDR3 is 17 amino acids long. Germline values: CDR1 SNHLY, CDR2 FYNNEI. V was clipped by 5 bases and J by 2 bases; unmatched bases: 9. Written as DNA, the CDR3 is TGTGCCAGCAGTCAGGTCAGGCTAGCGGGAAACACCGGGGAGCTGTTTTTT. Translation gives CASSQVRLAGNTGELFF.

The rearrangement joins TRBV28 to TRBJ2-7; D may be TRBD1 (6 bases). This CDR3 is 15 amino acids long. V was pared by 1 base and J by 3 bases, with 13 bases between. Per germline, CDR1 MDHEN and CDR2 SYDVKM. This CDR3 is CASSLSQGLGYEQYF. CDR3 DNA: TGTGCCAGCAGTTTATCTCAGGGGCTAGGCTACGAGCAGTACTTC.

The chain carries TRBV2 and TRBJ2-1; 8 nucleotides agree with TRBD2. From germline, CDR1 is SNHLY and CDR2 FYNNEI. CDR3 length equals 16 residues. Trimming took 7 bases from V and 8 from J; bases not matched to a gene: 16. CDR3 in amino acids: CASKFSGSGSLDEQFF. As DNA, the CDR3 is TGTGCCAGCAAGTTTTCCGGGAGCGGGAGCTTGGATGAGCAGTTCTTC.

This clone was counted once. The rearrangement uses TRBV19 and TRBJ1-5, with TRBD1 identical over 7 bases. This CDR3 comprises 14 residues. The V gene end was trimmed by 1 base and the J gene end by 5 bases; junction bases not matched to a gene: 2. The V gene's germline CDR1 is LNHDA and CDR2 SQIVND (reference sequence). DNA of the CDR3: TGTGCCAGTAGTATAGGACAGGGACATCAGCCCCAGCATTTT. This sequence encodes CASSIGQGHQPQHF. Filled out from reference TRBV19 and TRBJ1-5, the complete variable domain reads DGGITQSPKYLFRKEGQNVTLSCEQNLNHDAMYWYRQDPGQGLRLIYYSQIVNDFQKGDIAEGYSVSREKKESFPLTVTSAQKNPTAFYLCASSIGQGHQPQHFGDGTRLSIL.

On this clone: The same CDR3 can be traced to other DNA sequences in this sample. The chain carries TRBV5-1 and TRBJ2-3; TRBD2 agrees at 8 bases. The J segment lost 2 bases and the V segment lost 3 bases, leaving 5 bases of the junction unmatched. Germline V CDR1 and CDR2: SGHRS, YFSETQ. This CDR3 contains 15 residues. The CDR3 DNA sequence: TGCGCCAGCAGCTCCTTAGCGGGGCTCACAGATACGCAGTATTTT. Protein product: CASSSLAGLTDTQYF.

This chain uses TRBV19 with TRBJ2-7; TRBD1 matches 7 bases. Germline V gives CDR1 LNHDA, CDR2 SQIVND (reference sequence). The CDR3 has 16 amino acids. V trimming: 4 bases; J trimming: 5 bases; junction bases outside the gene matches: 14. CDR3 bases: TGTGCCAGTAGTAGCCACTTCACGACAGGGACCAACGAGCAGTACTTC. Translating it yields CASSSHFTTGTNEQYF.

The genes are TRBV18 and TRBJ2-7; weak D call: TRBD2 (6 bases). The germline V gene encodes CDR1 KGHSH and CDR2 LQKENI. This CDR3 comprises 15 residues. V was cut by 1 base and J by 0 bases, with 10 bases left in between. The CDR3 bases are TGTGCCAGCTCACCACAAGGCGGGGTCTCCTACGAGCAGTACTTC. Protein: CASSPQGGVSYEQYF.

The CDR3 DNA reads as TGTGCCAGCTCCTCCCGGGACAGGGGGCGGAAGGGTGGCACCGGGGAGCTGTTTTTT. It is translated as CASSSRDRGRKGGTGELFF. This sequence joins TRBV28 and TRBJ2-2, with TRBD1 matching 12 bases. V trimming: 8 bases; J trimming: 4 bases; junction bases outside the gene matches: 17. CDR1 is MDHEN and CDR2 is SYDVKM in the germline V gene. CDR3 length: 19 residues.

The chain combines TRBV5-1 with TRBJ2-3, with TRBD2 matching 13 bases. CDR3 size: 14 residues. Germline V CDR1 and CDR2: SGHRS, YFSETQ. The V and J ends lost 6 bases and 6 bases, in that order; junction bases with no gene match: 4. The CDR3, as DNA: TGCGCCAGCAAACTAGCGGGAGGGGAGGATACGCAGTATTTT. Protein product: CASKLAGGEDTQYF. Full variable domain (missing parts from reference TRBV5-1 and TRBJ2-3): KAGVTQTPRYLIKTRGQQVTLSCSPISGHRSVSWYQQTPGQGLQFLFEYFSETQRNKGNFPGRFSGRQFSNSRSEMNVSTLELGDSALYLCASKLAGGEDTQYFGPGTRLTVL.

This chain uses TRBV11-2 with TRBJ2-5, with 11 nucleotides matching TRBD2. From germline, CDR1 is SGHAT and CDR2 FQNNGV. The CDR3 is made up of 16 amino acids. After removal of 1 base from V and 5 bases from J, the junction contained 6 bases not matched to a gene. Here the CDR3 DNA reads TGTGCCAGCAGCTTAGTTCTAGCGGGAGGACTTGAGACCCAGTACTTC. The encoded protein is CASSLVLAGGLETQYF.

DNA for the CDR3: TGTGCCAGCTCACCTAGCGGGAGGGCCGGGTACGAGCAGTACTTC. Encoded protein: CASSPSGRAGYEQYF. This rearrangement joins TRBV18 to TRBJ2-7, with TRBD2 matching 11 bases. The CDR3 consists of 15 residues. Germline lookup yields CDR1 KGHSH and CDR2 LQKENI. J lost 4 bases, V lost 3 bases, and 5 bases had no gene match. The full variable domain, in which reference TRBV18 and TRBJ2-7 provide the parts outside the CDR3, is NAGVMQNPRHLVRRRGQEARLRCSPMKGHSHVYWYRQLPEEGLKFMVYLQKENIIDESGMPKERFSAEFPKEGPSILRIQQVVRGDSAAYFCASSPSGRAGYEQYFGPGTRLTVT.

The chain couples TRBV19 to TRBJ1-1; D might be TRBD1 (5 bases). Germline CDR1 reads LNHDA; CDR2 reads SQIVND (reference sequence). Trimming stripped 7 bases from V and 7 bases from J, with 16 bases between. The CDR3 is 13 residues long. The CDR3 loop reads CASTAGPRGEAFF. The CDR3 bases are TGTGCCAGTACAGCGGGACCTCGGGGTGAAGCTTTCTTT.

A word on this clone: One end of the junction does not line up with germline, which may come from a read error. This sequence joins TRBV6-1 and TRBJ1-1; tentative D call: TRBD1 (5 bases). Germline V gives CDR1 MNHNS, CDR2 SASEGT. This CDR3 spans 13 amino acids. In DNA form, the CDR3 reads TGTGCCAGCGCCCGGGACTGGAACCCTGAAGCTTTCTTT. Protein sequence: CASARDWNPEAFF.

V is TRBV5-4 and J is TRBJ2-3; weak D call: TRBD2 (5 bases). V was pared by 1 base and J by 3 bases, with 15 bases between. This CDR3 spans 16 amino acids. CDR1 is SGHNT and CDR2 is YYREEE in the germline V gene (reference sequence). CDR3: CASSLLRPGDTDTQYF. In DNA, the CDR3 is TGTGCCAGCAGCTTGCTCCGGCCCGGGGATACAGATACGCAGTATTTT.

This chain links TRBV7-6 with TRBJ1-2, with 7 bases that match TRBD1. V lost 5 bases to trimming and J lost 6 bases; unmatched junction nucleotides: 9. This CDR3 spans 14 amino acids. CDR1 and CDR2 (germline): SGHVS, FNYEAQ. The DNA for the CDR3 is TGTGCCAGCAGCCCTTGGACAGGTAGTCATGGCTACACCTTC. Translation: CASSPWTGSHGYTF.

The CDR3 DNA reads TGTGCCAGCAGACCCGGACTAGCTTTCGGGGATGAGCAGTTCTTC. Protein: CASRPGLAFGDEQFF. The chain carries TRBV6-6 and TRBJ2-1; 8 nucleotides agree with TRBD2. The CDR3 runs 15 residues. The trim removed 6 bases at V and 8 bases at J, leaving 12 bases unmatched. Per germline, CDR1 MNHNY and CDR2 SVGAGI (reference sequence).

Comments on this clone: Other DNA sequences in this specimen translate into the identical CDR3. V and J are TRBV18 and TRBJ1-3; D ambiguous. Germline V CDR1 and CDR2: KGHSH, LQKENI. The CDR3 runs 15 residues. V dropped 1 base and J dropped 1 base, with 8 bases sitting between them. The CDR3: CASSPQGGSGNTIYF. The CDR3 DNA is TGTGCCAGCTCACCACAGGGAGGATCTGGAAACACCATATATTTT.

This chain connects TRBV18 to TRBJ1-3, with 8 bases that match TRBD1. CDR3 size: 14 residues. J gave up 9 bases and V 6 bases, and 10 bases lay outside the gene matches. CDR1 is KGHSH, CDR2 LQKENI, per germline. The CDR3 DNA is TGTGCCAGCTCCCAAGGGACAGGTGGACGCACCATATATTTT. Protein: CASSQGTGGRTIYF. The full variable domain, in which reference TRBV18 and TRBJ1-3 provide the parts outside the CDR3, is NAGVMQNPRHLVRRRGQEARLRCSPMKGHSHVYWYRQLPEEGLKFMVYLQKENIIDESGMPKERFSAEFPKEGPSILRIQQVVRGDSAAYFCASSQGTGGRTIYFGEGSWLTVV.

V gene TRBV7-3 combines with J gene TRBJ1-1; D ambiguous. The CDR3 consists of 13 residues. With 2 bases removed from V and 2 bases from J, the gap between germline ends came to 6 bases. CDR1 and CDR2 from the germline V gene are SGHTA and FQGTGA. The CDR3 sequence: CASSLLINTEAFF. The CDR3 region has the DNA TGTGCCAGCAGCTTACTGATTAACACTGAAGCTTTCTTT. Full variable domain (missing parts from reference TRBV7-3 and TRBJ1-1): GAGVSQTPSNKVTEKGKYVELRCDPISGHTALYWYRQSLGQGPEFLIYFQGTGAADDSGLPNDRFFAVRPEGSVSTLKIQRTERGDSAVYLCASSLLINTEAFFGQGTRLTVV.

The V call is TRBV29-1, the J call TRBJ2-2; 11 bases are shared with TRBD2. There are 13 residues in the CDR3. Unmatched junction bases numbered 5, after V lost 7 bases and J lost 7 bases. The V gene's germline CDR1 is SQVTM and CDR2 ANQGSEA. CDR3 sequence (DNA): TGCAGCGGTACTAGCGGGAGCGTCGGGGAGCTGTTTTTT. It translates to CSGTSGSVGELFF.